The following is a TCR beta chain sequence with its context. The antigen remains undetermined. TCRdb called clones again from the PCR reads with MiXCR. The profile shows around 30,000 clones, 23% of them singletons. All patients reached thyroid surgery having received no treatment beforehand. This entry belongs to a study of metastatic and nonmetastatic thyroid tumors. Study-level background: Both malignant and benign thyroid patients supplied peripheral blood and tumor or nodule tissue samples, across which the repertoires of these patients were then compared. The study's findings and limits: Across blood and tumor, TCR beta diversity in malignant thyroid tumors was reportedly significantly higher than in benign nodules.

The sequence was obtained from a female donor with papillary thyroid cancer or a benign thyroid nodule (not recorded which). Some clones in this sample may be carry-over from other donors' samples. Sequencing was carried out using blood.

The CDR3 DNA reads as TGCAGTGGTGCTACCCCATCCTACGAGCAGTACTTC. As protein: CSGATPSYEQYF. The chain uses TRBV20-1 and TRBJ2-7; D unresolved. Germline V gene data show CDR1 as DFQATT and CDR2 as SNEGSKA (reference sequence). This CDR3 has 12 residues. The V gene lost 7 bases and the J gene lost 1 base, with 11 bases spanning the gap.